Here is one T cell receptor beta chain with its context. What it binds is not known. This specimen belongs to a study of graft-versus-host responses after intestinal transplantation. Study outcomes and limitations: Some GvH clones appeared in ileal mucosa or blood before recipient bone marrow.

The table came from immunoSEQ multiplex PCR; TCRdb's copy has only in-frame clones and leaves some out. The profile covers 25,000 to 30,000 clones, with 82% appearing a single time and about 0.7% taken by the ten largest. This CDR3 is built from 16 residues. J was trimmed by 1 base and V by 6 bases; bases with no gene match: 8. From germline, CDR1 is MNHNY and CDR2 SVGAGI (reference sequence). The sample here was unstimulated CD4+ T cells sorted from spleen or lymph node cells, taken before intestinal transplant. The chain employs TRBV6-6 and TRBJ2-4; TRBD1 matches 8 bases. This TCR derives from a human donor who received an intestinal transplant. CDR3 loop: CASSPPGGTAKNIQYF. The CDR3 nucleotides read TGTGCCAGCAGCCCACCAGGGGGCACGGCCAAAAACATTCAGTACTTC.